Listed below are T cell receptor beta chains from one sample, sequenced in a study of shared clonotypes between healthy human individuals. The data were produced by immunoSEQ multiplex PCR, yet TCRdb's version contains in-frame clones alone and is incomplete. This repertoire shows fewer than 700,000 clones, roughly 79% found once; its top ten account for around 11%. Sequencing was performed on PBMCs. Every receptor here comes from a woman in her 40s in good health. Some clones in this sample may be carry-over from other donors' samples. Both conserved end residues are part of each CDR3. D genes are given only for firm matches. Clone size is not always given. Where it is, it says once, few, many or a class for expanded clones.

V: TRBV18
J: TRBJ2-7
D: -
size: -
DNA: TGTGCCAGCTCCCCCGAGACGGGCTACGAGCAGTACTTC
CDR3: CASSPETGYEQYF

V: TRBV5-1
J: TRBJ1-4
D: -
size: -
DNA: TGCGCCAGCAGCCCGCAAGACAGAGAAGTCGAAAAACTGTTTTTT
CDR3: CASSPQDREVEKLFF

V: TRBV28
J: TRBJ1-1
D: -
size: -
DNA: TGTGCCAGCAGTTTCGGGGCGTCGGGGCCGGAGGACACTGAAGCTTTCTTT
CDR3: CASSFGASGPEDTEAFF

V: TRBV7-6
J: TRBJ2-1
D: -
size: -
DNA: TGTGCCAGCAGCGCTGGGAGACCGTCCTCCTACAATGAGCAGTTCTTC
CDR3: CASSAGRPSSYNEQFF

V: TRBV28
J: TRBJ2-7
D: -
size: -
DNA: TGTGCCAGCACGGTTTCACGGCTCTCCTACGAGCAGTACTTC
CDR3: CASTVSRLSYEQYF

V: TRBV5-1
J: TRBJ1-3
D: TRBD1
size: once
DNA: TGCGCCAGCAGCTACGGACAGGCTGGAAACACCATATATTTT
CDR3: CASSYGQAGNTIYF

V: TRBV5-1
J: TRBJ2-1
D: TRBD2
size: -
DNA: TGCGCCAGCAGCCGGACTAGCGGGAGTTACAATGAGCAGTTCTTC
CDR3: CASSRTSGSYNEQFF

V: TRBV4-1
J: TRBJ2-7
D: -
size: -
DNA: TGCGCCAGCAGCCAAGATCTACAGGATTACAACGAGCAGTACTTC
CDR3: CASSQDLQDYNEQYF

V: TRBV12-2
J: TRBJ2-7
D: -
size: -
DNA: TGTGCAAGTCGCTTATATGGGACTACCTACGAGCAGTACTTC
CDR3: CASRLYGTTYEQYF

V: TRBV6-6
J: TRBJ2-7
D: -
size: -
DNA: TGTGCCAGCAGTTACACCCCCGGGGCCCCTGACGAGCAGTACTTC
CDR3: CASSYTPGAPDEQYF

V: TRBV21-1
J: TRBJ2-6
D: -
size: many
DNA: TGTGCCAGCAGCAAAGTCGGCATCTCTGGGGCCAACGTCCTGACTTTC
CDR3: CASSKVGISGANVLTF

V: TRBV10-3
J: TRBJ2-1
D: TRBD2
size: -
DNA: TGTGCCATCAGTGCAGGAGGGGGACTAGAAGAGGGTGAGCAGTTCTTC
CDR3: CAISAGGGLEEGEQFF

V: TRBV30
J: TRBJ2-1
D: TRBD2
size: -
DNA: TGTGCCTGGAGTGTACATCGGGCGGGAGGGTCTTACAATGAGCAGTTCTTC
CDR3: CAWSVHRAGGSYNEQFF

V: TRBV19
J: TRBJ2-1
D: TRBD2
size: once
DNA: TGTGCCAGTAGTATAGCAAAGCGGGGGTACAATGAGCAGTTCTTC
CDR3: CASSIAKRGYNEQFF

V: TRBV27
J: TRBJ2-7
D: -
size: -
DNA: TGTGCCAGCAGTTTTTCTGGAGGCGAGCAGTACTTC
CDR3: CASSFSGGEQYF

V: TRBV5-5
J: TRBJ2-2
D: -
size: once
DNA: TGTGCCAGCAGCGACCAGGGAGCAGGGGAGCTGTTTTTT
CDR3: CASSDQGAGELFF

V: TRBV4-3
J: TRBJ2-7
D: -
size: -
DNA: TGCGCCAGCAGCCAAGATAGCGGAGGTAGCTCCTACGAGCAGTACTTC
CDR3: CASSQDSGGSSYEQYF

V: TRBV6-1
J: TRBJ2-7
D: TRBD1
size: -
DNA: TGTGCCAGCAGCGCCGGGACAGGGGGCTACGAGCAGTACTTC
CDR3: CASSAGTGGYEQYF

V: TRBV29-1
J: TRBJ1-2
D: TRBD1
size: -
DNA: TGCAGCGTTGCCCCGGGACAGGGCGGCTATGGCTACACCTTC
CDR3: CSVAPGQGGYGYTF

V: TRBV6-1
J: TRBJ2-3
D: -
size: -
DNA: TGTGCCAGCAAGAGAGGCAGCACAGATACGCAGTATTTT
CDR3: CASKRGSTDTQYF

V: TRBV4-1
J: TRBJ2-4
D: TRBD2
size: -
DNA: TGCGCCAGCAGCCCCGTGACTAGCGGGAGGGCGGGCGCCAAAAACATTCAGTACTTC
CDR3: CASSPVTSGRAGAKNIQYF

V: TRBV7-8
J: TRBJ2-7
D: TRBD2
size: -
DNA: TGTGCCAGCAGCTCTAGCGGGAGGGCCTCCGAGCAGTACTTC
CDR3: CASSSSGRASEQYF

V: TRBV28
J: TRBJ2-7
D: TRBD2
size: -
DNA: TGTGCCAGCAGAACTGGACTAGCGTACGAGCAGTACTTC
CDR3: CASRTGLAYEQYF

V: TRBV7-2
J: TRBJ1-5
D: -
size: -
DNA: TGTGCCAGCAGCTCCCGGATGGGCAATCAGCCCCAGCATTTT
CDR3: CASSSRMGNQPQHF

V: TRBV28
J: TRBJ2-7
D: TRBD2
size: -
DNA: TGTGCCAGCAAGCCAGGGACTAGCGGGTTTCGTGGCGAGCAGTACTTC
CDR3: CASKPGTSGFRGEQYF

V: TRBV18
J: TRBJ1-2
D: -
size: -
DNA: TGTGCCAGCTCACCTACAGGGACGAACTATGGCTACACCTTC
CDR3: CASSPTGTNYGYTF

V: TRBV6-5
J: TRBJ1-5
D: -
size: -
DNA: TGTGCCAGCAGAGGCCGGGGGGCGGGCAATCAGCCCCAGCATTTT
CDR3: CASRGRGAGNQPQHF

V: TRBV5-1
J: TRBJ2-7
D: -
size: -
DNA: TGCGCCAGCAGCTTGGGTTACAGGGACGAGCAGTACTTC
CDR3: CASSLGYRDEQYF

V: TRBV7-6
J: TRBJ2-1
D: TRBD2
size: -
DNA: TGTGCCAGCAGTTATTATAACTCTAGCGGGAGGTACAATGAGCAGTTCTTC
CDR3: CASSYYNSSGRYNEQFF

V: TRBV4-1
J: TRBJ2-7
D: TRBD1
size: -
DNA: TGCGCCAGCAGCCCGGACAGGGGGCGCGAGCAGTACTTC
CDR3: CASSPDRGREQYF

V: TRBV30
J: TRBJ2-2
D: -
size: -
DNA: TGTGCCTGGAAGAGGATACTGAACACCGGGGAGCTGTTTTTT
CDR3: CAWKRILNTGELFF

V: TRBV10-3
J: TRBJ2-1
D: -
size: -
DNA: TGTGCCATCAGTGAGTCTAGCCGATTCTACAATGAGCAGTTCTTC
CDR3: CAISESSRFYNEQFF

V: TRBV28
J: TRBJ2-1
D: -
size: -
DNA: TGTGCCATCGGGACGGGAACATCCTATGTGGATGAGCAGTTCTTC
CDR3: CAIGTGTSYVDEQFF

V: TRBV28
J: TRBJ2-7
D: -
size: -
DNA: TGTGCCAGCAGCACAGGAAACTCCTACGAGCAGTACTTC
CDR3: CASSTGNSYEQYF

V: TRBV30
J: TRBJ1-1
D: -
size: -
DNA: TGTGCCTGGAGTGTACGCAGATTAGCTTTCTTT
CDR3: CAWSVRRLAFF

V: TRBV7-2
J: TRBJ1-1
D: TRBD1
size: once
DNA: TGTGCCAGCAGCTTCGGGACAGTAACGGGCTTCGCTGAAGCTTTCTTT
CDR3: CASSFGTVTGFAEAFF

V: TRBV5-1
J: TRBJ2-5
D: TRBD2
size: few
DNA: TGCGCCAGCAGCCCCCTGGCTAGCGGGAGGGCGGAGACCCAGTACTTC
CDR3: CASSPLASGRAETQYF

V: TRBV9
J: TRBJ2-1
D: TRBD2
size: -
DNA: TGTGCCAGCAGCGTCGGTTCTAGCGGGAGTGTTGGTGAGCAGTTCTTC
CDR3: CASSVGSSGSVGEQFF

V: TRBV30
J: TRBJ2-7
D: TRBD2
size: once
DNA: TGTGCCTGGAGCCTGGGGGGGAATTACGAGCAGTACTTC
CDR3: CAWSLGGNYEQYF

V: TRBV28
J: TRBJ1-1
D: -
size: -
DNA: TGTGCCAGCAGTTTTGGGGGTCGCACTGAAGCTTTCTTT
CDR3: CASSFGGRTEAFF

V: TRBV28
J: TRBJ2-7
D: TRBD1
size: -
DNA: TGTGCCAGCAGGACCGACAGGGAACTCAACGAGCAGTACTTC
CDR3: CASRTDRELNEQYF

V: TRBV7-9
J: TRBJ1-5
D: -
size: -
DNA: TGTGCCAGCAGCTTCCAGGGGTCTGGCAATCAGCCCCAGCATTTT
CDR3: CASSFQGSGNQPQHF

V: TRBV4-1
J: TRBJ1-1
D: -
size: once
DNA: TGCGCCAGCAGCCAAGCCGGGGGTCCTGAAGCTTTCTTT
CDR3: CASSQAGGPEAFF

V: TRBV28
J: TRBJ1-5
D: TRBD1
size: -
DNA: TGTGCCAGCAGTTCCGGACAGGGTCCCGATCAGCCCCAGCATTTT
CDR3: CASSSGQGPDQPQHF

V: TRBV7-8
J: TRBJ1-5
D: TRBD1
size: few
DNA: TGTGCCAGCAGCCGGGACAGGGGCAATCAGCCCCAGCATTTT
CDR3: CASSRDRGNQPQHF

V: TRBV5-1
J: TRBJ2-1
D: -
size: -
DNA: TGCGCCAGCAGCACTGGGACTCTTGTTTCCCAGGAGCAGTTCTTC
CDR3: CASSTGTLVSQEQFF

V: TRBV4-1
J: TRBJ2-6
D: -
size: -
DNA: TGCGCCAGCAGCCAAGTTCTTACTAGAGGGGCCAACGTCCTGACTTTC
CDR3: CASSQVLTRGANVLTF

V: TRBV7-9
J: TRBJ2-7
D: -
size: -
DNA: TGTGCCAGCAGCCCGCGCACGGGCCCCGGTGGCTACGAGCAGTACTTC
CDR3: CASSPRTGPGGYEQYF

V: TRBV5-4
J: TRBJ2-1
D: -
size: -
DNA: TGTGCCAGCAGACCTGAGCTTGGGCTTGGTTACAATGAGCAGTTCTTC
CDR3: CASRPELGLGYNEQFF

V: TRBV21-1
J: TRBJ1-4
D: -
size: -
DNA: TGTGCCAGCAGCAAAGCATTCAGGAGGGAAAAACTGTTTTTT
CDR3: CASSKAFRREKLFF

V: TRBV29-1
J: TRBJ2-1
D: -
size: -
DNA: TGCAGCGTCTCCAGGATGGATCGAAGACAGTTCTTC
CDR3: CSVSRMDRRQFF

V: TRBV5-4
J: TRBJ2-3
D: -
size: -
DNA: TGTGCCAGCAGCCCTACCCCGACGGGAGTGGCAGATACGCAGTATTTT
CDR3: CASSPTPTGVADTQYF

V: TRBV27
J: TRBJ1-1
D: -
size: -
DNA: TGTGCCAGCAGTTTATCGGGGGGGGTTAGGAACACTGAAGCTTTCTTT
CDR3: CASSLSGGVRNTEAFF

V: TRBV14
J: TRBJ1-1
D: -
size: -
DNA: TGTGCCAGCAGCCAACACGGGAGCACTGAAGCTTTCTTT
CDR3: CASSQHGSTEAFF

V: TRBV29-1
J: TRBJ2-5
D: TRBD1
size: -
DNA: TGCAGCGTTGATTGGGACAGAGGGGAGACCCAGTACTTC
CDR3: CSVDWDRGETQYF

V: TRBV18
J: TRBJ2-2
D: TRBD1
size: -
DNA: TGTGCCAGCTCACCAACTCGGGACAGCACCGGGGAGCTGTTTTTT
CDR3: CASSPTRDSTGELFF

V: TRBV15
J: TRBJ1-6
D: -
size: -
DNA: TGTGCCACCAGCAACCACTATAATTCACCCCTCCACTTT
CDR3: CATSNHYNSPLHF

V: TRBV7-2
J: TRBJ1-2
D: -
size: -
DNA: TGTGCCAGCAGCTTTTCGATTGTAGGGGGAGGTTATGGCTACACCTTC
CDR3: CASSFSIVGGGYGYTF

V: TRBV11-2
J: TRBJ2-7
D: -
size: -
DNA: TGTGCCAGCAGCTTAGGCGCGGGGCTGGGGGAGCAGTACTTC
CDR3: CASSLGAGLGEQYF